This TCR beta chain emerged from a study of cytomegalovirus exposure and HLA in healthy donors. Study at large: One earlier analysis, a look at 150 million to 200 million T cells, found almost 120 million unique TCR beta sequences. Of about 400 genotyped donors, about 81% clustered with self-reported Caucasian donors.

Study results and caveats: The study designated around 150 TCR beta chains cytomegalovirus-associated. A likely sequencing artifact accounted for one observed cluster of highly shared sequence variants.

With 60 Vbeta and 13 Jbeta primers, the PCR was carried out. Profiled with immunoSEQ multiplex PCR; TCRdb holds only in-frame clones, not every one. The table includes approximately 170,000 clones, more than 65% detected once. From germline, CDR1 is SNHLY and CDR2 FYNNEI. The CDR3 consists of 14 residues. Trimming removed 8 bases from V and 4 bases from J, with 15 bases in between. This clone appeared a few times. Antigen unknown. What was sequenced was PBMCs. This rearrangement joins TRBV2 to TRBJ1-5; tentatively, D is TRBD1 (5 bases). This clonotype originated in a woman aged 25 to 39 in good health and CMV-seropositive. CDR3 sequence (DNA): TGTGCCAGCGGAGAAGGGGCAGGGAATCAGCCCCAGCATTTT. Translation gives CASGEGAGNQPQHF.